This T cell receptor beta chain was sequenced for a study of blood T cell repertoires in COVID-19. Study details: Spain, Italy and the United States supplied samples that represented acute and convalescent COVID-19. T cells, B-cell-depleted T cells, or PBMCs supplied cDNA or gDNA.

V shed 8 bases and J shed 6 bases, with 11 bases lying between them. Germline V gene sequence: CDR1 SGHDN, CDR2 FVKESK. CDR3 length: 11 amino acids. In the study's own analysis: From reference gene primer amplification, estimates of nucleated cell counts were derived. Sequencing was performed with immunoSEQ multiplex PCR; in TCRdb, only in-frame clones are kept and a portion is missing. That table supplies the V and J calls and clone size; D and trimming were determined from the DNA. The sample gives some 24,000 clones, around 86% of which show up once; approximately 6.1% is in the top ten. This clonotype was obtained from a man aged 65-85 years with acute or convalescent COVID-19. Sequencing input: peripheral blood. The chain couples TRBV14 to TRBJ2-7; D perhaps matches TRBD2 (5 bases). The CDR3 reads CASQPGCEQYF. The CDR3, as DNA: TGTGCCAGCCAACCGGGGTGCGAGCAGTACTTC.